These 15 T cell receptor beta chains came from one sample sequenced in a study of cytomegalovirus exposure and HLA in healthy donors. This table comes from immunoSEQ multiplex PCR, and its TCRdb copy is limited to in-frame clones, with some not included. Of over 150,000 clones in the sample, roughly 86% were seen once. Specimen: PBMCs. These receptors were collected from a woman aged 18-29 years in good health and CMV-seropositive.

The chain links TRBV6-4 to TRBJ1-1; TRBD1 aligns across 9 bases. Per the germline V gene, CDR1 is MRHNA and CDR2 is SNTAGT. Trimming removed 4 bases from V and 4 bases from J; junction bases left unmatched: 7. This CDR3 is 15 amino acids long. The CDR3 DNA reads as TGTGCCAGCAGTGCCGAACAGGGGGCACTCACTGAAGCTTTCTTT. It yields the protein CASSAEQGALTEAFF.

The chain carries TRBV30 and TRBJ2-1; 10 bases map to TRBD2. V was clipped by 1 base and J by 4 bases; unmatched bases: 1. CDR3 length equals 14 residues. Germline V lookup: CDR1 GTSNPN, CDR2 SVGIG (reference sequence). DNA for the CDR3: TGTGCCTGGAGTGCTAGCGGGGGTTACAATGAGCAGTTCTTC. Protein sequence: CAWSASGGYNEQFF.

The chain combines TRBV5-1 with TRBJ2-3, with 7 bases matching TRBD2. Germline V gene data show CDR1 as SGHRS and CDR2 as YFSETQ. The CDR3 consists of 14 residues. The ends lost 6 bases at V and 1 base at J; junction bases unmatched: 5. CDR3 nucleotides: TGCGCCAGCACCGACCTAGCGGGCACAGATACGCAGTATTTT. Its protein product is CASTDLAGTDTQYF.

The rearrangement joins TRBV5-5 to TRBJ2-7; 7 bases match TRBD2. V gave up 1 base and J gave up 2 bases; unmatched junction bases: 3. The V gene's germline CDR1 is SGHKS and CDR2 YYEKEE (reference sequence). CDR3 size: 14 residues. The CDR3: CASSLIGTTYEQYF. The CDR3, as DNA: TGTGCCAGCAGCTTGATAGGGACTACCTACGAGCAGTACTTC.

This clone was seen only once. This chain links TRBV6-1 with TRBJ2-1, with 7 bases lining up with TRBD1. The V gene's germline CDR1 is MNHNS and CDR2 SASEGT. V was clipped by 7 bases and J by 2 bases; unmatched bases: 5. The CDR3 runs to 14 residues. The CDR3 spells CASKRQGPYNEQFF. In DNA, the CDR3 is TGTGCCAGCAAGCGACAGGGTCCCTACAATGAGCAGTTCTTC.

The V gene is TRBV25-1, the J gene TRBJ2-3; 7 nucleotides align to TRBD2. Germline CDR1 is MGHDK and CDR2 is SYGVNS. This CDR3 has 14 amino acids. V was clipped by 5 bases and J by 1 base; unmatched bases: 3. This chain's CDR3 is CASSITSGTDTQYF. The CDR3 nucleotides read TGTGCCAGCAGTATTACTAGCGGCACAGATACGCAGTATTTT.

The chain employs TRBV5-1 and TRBJ1-1; the D gene is possibly TRBD1 (6 bases). With 3 bases removed from V and 4 bases from J, the gap between germline ends came to 16 bases. CDR3 length: 15 residues. CDR1 is SGHRS, CDR2 YFSETQ, per germline. The CDR3 DNA reads TGCGCCAGCAGCTCTACCCTGGACAGACTCACTGAAGCTTTCTTT. It codes for CASSSTLDRLTEAFF. The complete variable domain, with remaining parts taken from reference TRBV5-1 and TRBJ1-1, reads KAGVTQTPRYLIKTRGQQVTLSCSPISGHRSVSWYQQTPGQGLQFLFEYFSETQRNKGNFPGRFSGRQFSNSRSEMNVSTLELGDSALYLCASSSTLDRLTEAFFGQGTRLTVV.

This chain joins TRBV5-6 and TRBJ2-5, with a weak D call TRBD1 (6 bases). CDR3 length equals 16 residues. Per germline, CDR1 SGHDT and CDR2 YYEEEE. Trimming shortened V by 7 bases and J by 0 bases, and 19 bases separated the two germline ends. The CDR3 sequence: CASLGGRNQYQETQYF. In nucleotides, the CDR3 is TGTGCCAGCCTTGGGGGCAGGAACCAGTACCAAGAGACCCAGTACTTC.

V gene TRBV7-9 combines with J gene TRBJ2-5; D not certain. This CDR3 is built from 15 residues. Germline V gene data show CDR1 as SEHNR and CDR2 as FQNEAQ (reference sequence). Deletions cut 2 bases from V and 1 base from J, with 11 bases between. The CDR3 DNA reads as TGTGCCAGCAGCTTATTAAGCCTCCCCCAAGAGACCCAGTACTTC. Translation gives CASSLLSLPQETQYF.

This clone came up a few times. V and J are TRBV9 and TRBJ1-5; the D gene is possibly TRBD1 (5 bases). CDR1 SGDLS and CDR2 YYNGEE come from the germline V gene. This CDR3 region has 14 residues. Trimming took 4 bases from V and 7 from J, leaving 15 bases between them. The CDR3 sequence: CASSPHGEGQPQHF. The CDR3 DNA reads as TGTGCCAGCAGCCCCCATGGGGAGGGGCAGCCCCAGCATTTT.

The chain uses TRBV7-2 and TRBJ1-5, with D tentatively TRBD1 (6 bases). The CDR3 consists of 13 residues. V was trimmed by 3 bases and J by 7 bases, leaving 10 bases between them. CDR1 is SGHTA and CDR2 is FQGNSA in the germline V gene. DNA for the CDR3: TGTGCCAGCAGCTTGGGGGGGGGCCAGCCCCAGCATTTT. Translating gives CASSLGGGQPQHF.

This clone was seen a single time. J is TRBJ2-2 and V is TRBV5-6; 13 nucleotides align to TRBD2. V lost 3 bases and J lost 5; bases outside the gene matches: 1. This CDR3 has 15 amino acids. The germline gives CDR1 SGHDT, CDR2 YYEEEE. CDR3 region: CASSSLAGGTGELFF. DNA for the CDR3: TGTGCCAGCAGCTCACTAGCGGGAGGGACCGGGGAGCTGTTTTTT. Filled out from reference TRBV5-6 and TRBJ2-2, the complete variable domain reads DAGVTQSPTHLIKTRGQQVTLRCSPKSGHDTVSWYQQALGQGPQFIFQYYEEEERQRGNFPDRFSGHQFPNYSSELNVNALLLGDSALYLCASSSLAGGTGELFFGEGSRLTVL.

Only one count was recorded for this clone. The chain recombines TRBV6-5 with TRBJ1-1, with D possibly TRBD1 on 6 matching bases. Trimming took 5 bases from V and 6 from J, leaving 13 bases between them. CDR3 length: 13 amino acids. Per the germline V gene, CDR1 is MNHEY and CDR2 is SVGAGI. In DNA, the CDR3 is TGTGCCAGCAGTCCCAGGGGCGGTGCTGAAGCTTTCTTT. Translating gives CASSPRGGAEAFF.

The rearrangement links TRBV25-1 to TRBJ1-4; the D is unclear. Germline assignment: CDR1 MGHDK and CDR2 SYGVNS. V was clipped by 2 bases and J by 0 bases, with 4 bases between them. This CDR3 comprises 14 residues. The CDR3 spells CASSETATNEKLFF. The DNA of the CDR3 is TGTGCCAGCAGTGAAACAGCAACTAATGAAAAACTGTTTTTT.

The rearrangement links TRBV15 to TRBJ2-7; TRBD1 matches at 8 bases. V dropped 6 bases and J dropped 6; count of bases not matched to a gene: 10. The germline V gene encodes CDR1 LNHNV and CDR2 YYDKDF (reference sequence). The CDR3 sequence is 14 residues long. The CDR3 protein is CATRLTGAPSEQYF. The CDR3 coding sequence is TGTGCCACCAGATTGACAGGGGCTCCTTCCGAGCAGTACTTC.